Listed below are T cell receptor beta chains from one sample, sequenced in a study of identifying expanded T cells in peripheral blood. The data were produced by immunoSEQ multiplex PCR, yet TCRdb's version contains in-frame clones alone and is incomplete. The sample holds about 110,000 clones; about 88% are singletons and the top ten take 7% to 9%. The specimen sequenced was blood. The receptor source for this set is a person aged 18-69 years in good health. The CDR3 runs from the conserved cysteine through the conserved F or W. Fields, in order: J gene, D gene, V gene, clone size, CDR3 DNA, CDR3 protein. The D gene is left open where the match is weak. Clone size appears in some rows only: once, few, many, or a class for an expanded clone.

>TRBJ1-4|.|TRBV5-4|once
TGTGCCAGCAGCTCGACAGGCCCGGCGGAGTATGAAAAACTGTTTTTT
CASSSTGPAEYEKLFF
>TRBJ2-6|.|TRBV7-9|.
TGTGCATCCGGCGGGGTGGCCAACGTCCTGACTTTC
CASGGVANVLTF
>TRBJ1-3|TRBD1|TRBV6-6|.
TGTGCCAGCAGTGGGACAGCTGGAAACACCATATATTTT
CASSGTAGNTIYF
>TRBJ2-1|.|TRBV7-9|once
TGTGCCAGCAGCTTTCTCCAGGGCAATGAGCAGTTCTTC
CASSFLQGNEQFF
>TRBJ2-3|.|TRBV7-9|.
TGTGCCAGCAGCCGGAGCACAGATACGCAGTATTTT
CASSRSTDTQYF
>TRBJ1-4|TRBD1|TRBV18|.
TGTGCCAGCTCACCACCGGGAGGGGGCTTTGAAAAACTGTTTTTT
CASSPPGGGFEKLFF
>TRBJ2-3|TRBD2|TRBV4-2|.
TGTGCCAGCAGCCAAGATCTGGCGGGGGACACAGATACGCAGTATTTT
CASSQDLAGDTDTQYF
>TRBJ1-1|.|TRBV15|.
TGTGCCACCAGCGAAAGGACAGAGAACACTGAAGCTTTCTTT
CATSERTENTEAFF
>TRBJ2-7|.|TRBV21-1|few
TGTGCCAGCAACGGACCCACACCGGCGGCTAGCGGGAGTAGCGAGCAGTACTTC
CASNGPTPAASGSSEQYF
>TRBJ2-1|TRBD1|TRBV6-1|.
TGTGCCAGCAGTGAAGGGGCGGACAGGCGAACTAGCTCCTACAATGAGCAGTTCTTC
CASSEGADRRTSSYNEQFF
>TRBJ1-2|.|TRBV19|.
TGTGCCAGTAGTTCTGGGACCCTGCCGGGGGGCTACACCTTC
CASSSGTLPGGYTF
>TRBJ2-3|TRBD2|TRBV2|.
TGTGCCAGCAGTCCACTAGCGGCTAGCACAGATACGCAGTATTTT
CASSPLAASTDTQYF
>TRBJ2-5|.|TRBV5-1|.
TGCGCCAGCAGCCACGGGTCTGGTCGTCGGTGGGAGACCCAGTACTTC
CASSHGSGRRWETQYF
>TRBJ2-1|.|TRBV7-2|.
TGTGCCAGCAGCTTACGAGACGGGGCGGGCCCCTACAATGAGCAGTTCTTC
CASSLRDGAGPYNEQFF
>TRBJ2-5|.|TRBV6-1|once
TGTGCCAGCAGTGAATTTGGCAGGATGCAAGAGACCCAGTACTTC
CASSEFGRMQETQYF
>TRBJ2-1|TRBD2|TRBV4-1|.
TGCGCCAGCGGTACCGGGACTAGGGGAAATGAGCAGTTCTTC
CASGTGTRGNEQFF
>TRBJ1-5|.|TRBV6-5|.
TGTGCCAGCAGTTACTCGATGGGAAGGAATCAGCCCCAGCATTTT
CASSYSMGRNQPQHF
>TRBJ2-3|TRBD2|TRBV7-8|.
TGTGCCAGCAGCTTAGTACTAGCGGGCACAGATACGCAGTATTTT
CASSLVLAGTDTQYF
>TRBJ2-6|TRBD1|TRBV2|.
TGTGCCAGCGATCCTACGGCTTCCGGGACAGTAAACTCTGGGGCCAACGTCCTGACTTTC
CASDPTASGTVNSGANVLTF
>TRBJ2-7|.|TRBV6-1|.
TGTGCCAGCACCGCGACAGGACCCTACGAGCAGTACTTC
CASTATGPYEQYF